This T cell receptor (beta chain) originates from a study of beta chain features in type 1 diabetes. The study, taken as a whole, reports: Across patients, naive, central memory and Treg TCRB repertoires exhibited apparently greater similarity than was observed across healthy donors.

This clone has only a few counts. Its specificity is not known. The investigators reverse transcribed all of the isolated RNA, so they sequenced expressed TCRB transcripts. Average reads for naive, central memory and regulatory T cell samples were some 3.9 million. Clones were sequenced by immunoSEQ multiplex PCR, and TCRdb holds only the in-frame ones, with some missing. Seen here are 680,000 or so clones, about 14% observed once, and the top ten hold about 0.097%. The V and J ends lost 1 base and 1 base respectively, with 5 bases between them. This CDR3 region has 14 residues. CDR1 and CDR2 (germline): SGHTA, FQGNSA.

Material: naive CD4+ T cells from blood. The source is a man between 18 and 35 years old in good health. The chain employs TRBV7-2 and TRBJ1-5, with D uncertain. The CDR3 loop reads CASSLVQSNQPQHF. CDR3 nucleotide sequence: TGTGCCAGCAGCTTAGTACAGAGCAATCAGCCCCAGCATTTT. The full variable domain, completed using reference TRBV7-2 and TRBJ1-5, is GAGVSQSPSNKVTEKGKDVELRCDPISGHTALYWYRQSLGQGLEFLIYFQGNSAPDKSGLPSDRFSAERTGGSVSTLTIQRTQQEDSAVYLCASSLVQSNQPQHFGDGTRLSIL.